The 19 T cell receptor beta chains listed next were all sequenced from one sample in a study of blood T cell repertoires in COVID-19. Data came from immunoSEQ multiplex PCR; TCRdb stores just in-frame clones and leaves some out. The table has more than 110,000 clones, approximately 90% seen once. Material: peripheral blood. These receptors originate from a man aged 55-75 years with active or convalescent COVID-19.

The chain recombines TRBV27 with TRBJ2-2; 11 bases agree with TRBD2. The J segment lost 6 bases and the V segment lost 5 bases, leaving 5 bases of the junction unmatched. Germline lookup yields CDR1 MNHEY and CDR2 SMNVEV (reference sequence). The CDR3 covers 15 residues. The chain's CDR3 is CASSRLAGGPGELFF. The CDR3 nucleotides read TGTGCCAGCAGTAGGTTAGCGGGAGGGCCCGGGGAGCTGTTTTTT.

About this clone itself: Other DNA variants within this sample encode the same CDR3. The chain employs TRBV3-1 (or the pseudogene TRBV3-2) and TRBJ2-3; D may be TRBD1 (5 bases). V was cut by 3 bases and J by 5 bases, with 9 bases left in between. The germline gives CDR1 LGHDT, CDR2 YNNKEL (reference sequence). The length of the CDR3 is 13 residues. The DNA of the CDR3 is TGTGCCAGCAGCCAGGGGCTCGGAGATACGCAGTATTTT. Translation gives CASSQGLGDTQYF.

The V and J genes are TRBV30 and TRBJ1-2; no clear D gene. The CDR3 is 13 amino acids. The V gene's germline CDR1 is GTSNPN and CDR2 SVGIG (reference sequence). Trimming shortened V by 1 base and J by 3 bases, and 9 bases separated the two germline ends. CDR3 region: CAWSGVAYYGYTF. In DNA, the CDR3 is TGTGCCTGGAGTGGTGTAGCGTACTATGGCTACACCTTC.

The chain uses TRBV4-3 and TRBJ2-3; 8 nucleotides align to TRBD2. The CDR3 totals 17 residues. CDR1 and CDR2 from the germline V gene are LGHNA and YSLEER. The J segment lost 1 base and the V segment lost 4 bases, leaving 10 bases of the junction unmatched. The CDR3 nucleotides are TGCGCCAGCAGCCGAACCAGGACTAGCCTTGGCACAGATACGCAGTATTTT. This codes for CASSRTRTSLGTDTQYF.

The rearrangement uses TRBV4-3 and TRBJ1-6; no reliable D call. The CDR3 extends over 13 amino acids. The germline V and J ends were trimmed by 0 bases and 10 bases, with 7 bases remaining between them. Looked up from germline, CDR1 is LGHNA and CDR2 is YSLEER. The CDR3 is CASSQDEGSPLHF. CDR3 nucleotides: TGCGCCAGCAGCCAAGATGAGGGCTCACCCCTCCACTTT.

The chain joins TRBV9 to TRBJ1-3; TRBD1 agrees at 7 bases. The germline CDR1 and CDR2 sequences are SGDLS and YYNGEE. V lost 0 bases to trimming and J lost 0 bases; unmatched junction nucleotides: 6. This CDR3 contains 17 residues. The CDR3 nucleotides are TGTGCCAGCAGCGTAGCTAAAGGGGGCGGCTCTGGAAACACCATATATTTT. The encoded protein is CASSVAKGGGSGNTIYF. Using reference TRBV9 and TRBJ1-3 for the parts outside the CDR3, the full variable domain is DSGVTQTPKHLITATGQRVTLRCSPRSGDLSVYWYQQSLDQGLQFLIQYYNGEERAKGNILERFSAQQFPDLHSELNLSSLELGDSALYFCASSVAKGGGSGNTIYFGEGSWLTVV.

The CDR3 is CASSIVRAVTGKPQHF. In DNA form, the CDR3 reads TGTGCCAGTAGTATAGTCCGGGCAGTCACGGGGAAGCCCCAGCATTTT. The genes are TRBV19 and TRBJ1-5, with no clear D. V lost 1 base and J lost 8, with 18 bases in between. Germline CDR1 LNHDA, CDR2 SQIVND (reference sequence). The CDR3 covers 16 residues.

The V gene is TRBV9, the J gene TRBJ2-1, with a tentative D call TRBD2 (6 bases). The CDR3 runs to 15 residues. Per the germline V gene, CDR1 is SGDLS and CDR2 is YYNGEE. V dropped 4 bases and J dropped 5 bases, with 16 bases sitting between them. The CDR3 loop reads CASSPQGGGNNEQFF. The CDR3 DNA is TGTGCCAGCAGCCCCCAAGGCGGAGGGAACAATGAGCAGTTCTTC.

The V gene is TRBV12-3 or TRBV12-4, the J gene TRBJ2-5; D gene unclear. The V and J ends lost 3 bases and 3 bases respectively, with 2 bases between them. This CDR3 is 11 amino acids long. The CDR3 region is CASSFKETQYF. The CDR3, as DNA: TGTGCCAGCAGTTTCAAAGAGACCCAGTACTTC.

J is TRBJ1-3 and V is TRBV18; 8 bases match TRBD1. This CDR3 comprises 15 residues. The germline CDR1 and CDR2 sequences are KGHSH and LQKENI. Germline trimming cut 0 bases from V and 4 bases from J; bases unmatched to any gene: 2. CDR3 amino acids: CASSPPPGGGNTIYF. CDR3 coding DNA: TGTGCCAGCTCACCACCTCCAGGGGGCGGAAACACCATATATTTT.

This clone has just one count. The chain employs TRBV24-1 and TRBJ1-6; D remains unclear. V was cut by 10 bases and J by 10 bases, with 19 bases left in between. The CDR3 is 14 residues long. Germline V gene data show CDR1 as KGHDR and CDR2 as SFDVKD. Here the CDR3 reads CATREDWSGSPLHF. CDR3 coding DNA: TGTGCCACGCGTGAGGACTGGAGTGGGTCACCCCTCCACTTT.

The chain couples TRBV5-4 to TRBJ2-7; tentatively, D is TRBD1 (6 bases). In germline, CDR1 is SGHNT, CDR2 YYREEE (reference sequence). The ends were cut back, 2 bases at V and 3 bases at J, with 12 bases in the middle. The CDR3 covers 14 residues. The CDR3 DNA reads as TGTGCCAGCAGCTTAATAGGGGGTTTCTACGAGCAGTACTTC. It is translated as CASSLIGGFYEQYF.

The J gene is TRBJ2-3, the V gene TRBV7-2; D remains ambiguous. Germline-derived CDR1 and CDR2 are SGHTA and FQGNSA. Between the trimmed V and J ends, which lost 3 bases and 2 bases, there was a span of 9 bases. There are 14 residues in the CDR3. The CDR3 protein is CASSFNQVTDTQYF. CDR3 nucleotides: TGTGCCAGCAGCTTCAATCAGGTCACAGATACGCAGTATTTT.

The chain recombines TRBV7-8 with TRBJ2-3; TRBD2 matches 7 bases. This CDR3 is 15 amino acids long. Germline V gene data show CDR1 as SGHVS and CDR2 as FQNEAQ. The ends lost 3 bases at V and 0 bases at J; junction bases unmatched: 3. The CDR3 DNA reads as TGTGCCAGCAGCTTGCGGGGGTCCAGCACAGATACGCAGTATTTT. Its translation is CASSLRGSSTDTQYF.

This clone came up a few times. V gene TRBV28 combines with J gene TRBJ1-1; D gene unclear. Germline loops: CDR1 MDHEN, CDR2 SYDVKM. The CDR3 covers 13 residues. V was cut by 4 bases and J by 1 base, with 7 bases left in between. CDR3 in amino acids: CASSSGGNTEAFF. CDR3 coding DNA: TGTGCCAGCAGTTCCGGTGGGAACACTGAAGCTTTCTTT.

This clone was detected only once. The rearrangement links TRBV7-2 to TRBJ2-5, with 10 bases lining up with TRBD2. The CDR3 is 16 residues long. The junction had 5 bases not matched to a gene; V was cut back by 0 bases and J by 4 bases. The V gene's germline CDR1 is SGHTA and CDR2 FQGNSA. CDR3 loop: CASSLAAAGGAETQYF. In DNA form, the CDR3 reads TGTGCCAGCAGCTTAGCTGCAGCGGGAGGGGCAGAGACCCAGTACTTC. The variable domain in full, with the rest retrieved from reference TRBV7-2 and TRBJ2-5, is GAGVSQSPSNKVTEKGKDVELRCDPISGHTALYWYRQSLGQGLEFLIYFQGNSAPDKSGLPSDRFSAERTGGSVSTLTIQRTQQEDSAVYLCASSLAAAGGAETQYFGPGTRLLVL.

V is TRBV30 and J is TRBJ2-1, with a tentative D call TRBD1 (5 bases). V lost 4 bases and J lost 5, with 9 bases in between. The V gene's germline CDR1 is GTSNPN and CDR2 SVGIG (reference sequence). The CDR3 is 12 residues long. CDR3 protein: CAWTGYDNEQFF. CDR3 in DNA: TGTGCCTGGACAGGGTATGACAATGAGCAGTTCTTC. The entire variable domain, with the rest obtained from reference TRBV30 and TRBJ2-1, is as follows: SQTIHQWPATLVQPVGSPLSLECTVEGTSNPNLYWYRQAAGRGLQLLFYSVGIGQISSEVPQNLSASRPQDRQFILSSKKLLLSDSGFYLCAWTGYDNEQFFGPGTRLTVL.

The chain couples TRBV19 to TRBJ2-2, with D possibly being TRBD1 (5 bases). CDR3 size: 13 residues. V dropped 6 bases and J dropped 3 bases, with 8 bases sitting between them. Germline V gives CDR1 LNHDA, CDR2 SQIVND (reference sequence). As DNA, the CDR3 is TGTGCCAGTAGGACCAGGGACACCGGGGAGCTGTTTTTT. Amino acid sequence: CASRTRDTGELFF.

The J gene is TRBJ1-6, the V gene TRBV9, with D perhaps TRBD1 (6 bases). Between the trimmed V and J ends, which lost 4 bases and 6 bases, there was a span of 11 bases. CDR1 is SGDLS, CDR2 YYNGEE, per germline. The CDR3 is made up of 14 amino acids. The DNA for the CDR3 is TGTGCCAGCAGCCCCCGGACAGCTAATTCACCCCTCCACTTT. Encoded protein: CASSPRTANSPLHF.